This T cell receptor (beta chain) was recorded in a study of CD8 T cells in ankylosing spondylitis listed by TCRdb under 2017. At the level of the whole study: The study profiled T cell receptor beta repertoires in healthy donors and ankylosing spondylitis patients to find disease-linked TCR variants. The full study cohort was made up of about 24 ankylosing spondylitis patients and about a hundred healthy donors. Peripheral blood was sampled, and synovial fluid was also collected from ankylosing spondylitis patients. The paper as a whole reports these results and caveats: Significant enrichment of the disease-linked clones was reported in matched synovial fluid samples from ankylosing spondylitis patients. Some motif variants had previously been reported in the synovial fluid and blood of reactive arthritis patients, which suggests shared mechanisms of disease initiation. A TCR beta motif made up of eight or nine highly homologous amino acid variants appeared to be characteristic of blood from ankylosing spondylitis patients. In peripheral blood, the disease-linked clones were found at relatively low frequencies and had a CD8+ phenotype.

This sample was sequenced with an Illumina HiSeq 2500. Quantitative 5'-RACE with molecular barcodes was the method used to prepare the TCR beta libraries. The authors' pipeline ran thus. To identify disease-linked TCR variants, a new computational method was used, one built on a probabilistic model of VDJ rearrangement. TCRdb redid the processing of the public reads, applying fastp at Q25 and MiXCR, and retained in-frame beta chains. CDR3 protein sequences are deduplicated, and each keeps its most common genes and DNA. TCRdb, rather than the study authors, made the V and J calls. A total of approximately 300,000 distinct CDR3 sequences appear in this sample, 7% to 9% of them only once. The ten largest clones take up less than 15% of the sample. Trimming removed 5 bases from V and 0 bases from J, leaving 13 bases between the germline ends. The CDR3 runs 16 residues from the cysteine to the phenylalanine. Of all the DNA, just the CDR3 is kept, 48 bases in frame from base 1. The germline V gene specifies MDHEN as CDR1 and SYDVKM as CDR2.

The sample holds a few counts of this clonotype. The antigen it binds to is not known. There are no base qualities to consult, and no much larger clone falls within one base. The sequence came from a male donor with ankylosing spondylitis. Material: blood, either unsorted or a sorted T cell fraction (not recorded which). The chain uses TRBV28 and TRBJ2-2; the D gene could be either TRBD1 or TRBD2, each agreeing at 5 bases. This receptor has the CDR3 CASSGGGASNTGELFF. The DNA is as follows: TGTGCCAGCAGTGGGGGTGGGGCTTCGAACACCGGGGAGCTGTTTTTT.